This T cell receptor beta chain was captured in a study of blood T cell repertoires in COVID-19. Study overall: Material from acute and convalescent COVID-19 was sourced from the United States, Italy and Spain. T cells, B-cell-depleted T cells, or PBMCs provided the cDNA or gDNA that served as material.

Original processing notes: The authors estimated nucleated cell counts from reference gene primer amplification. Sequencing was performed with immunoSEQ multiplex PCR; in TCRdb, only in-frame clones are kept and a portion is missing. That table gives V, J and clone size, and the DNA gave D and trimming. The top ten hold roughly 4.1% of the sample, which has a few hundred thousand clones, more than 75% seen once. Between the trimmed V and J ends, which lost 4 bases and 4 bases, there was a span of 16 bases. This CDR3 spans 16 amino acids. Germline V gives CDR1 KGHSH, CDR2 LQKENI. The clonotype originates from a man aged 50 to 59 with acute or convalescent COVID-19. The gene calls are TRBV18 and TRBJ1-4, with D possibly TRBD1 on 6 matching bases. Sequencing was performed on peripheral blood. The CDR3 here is CASSRTPGQSNEKLFF. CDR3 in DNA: TGTGCCAGCTCACGGACTCCGGGACAAAGTAATGAAAAACTGTTTTTT.